This T cell receptor beta chain came from a study of HIV-infected children after antiretroviral therapy interruption. Study-level background: Children were on planned treatment interruption or continuous treatment.

This clonotype was found many times. The TCR library was built from RNA with a 3' RACE protocol and unique molecular identifiers. In TCRdb, the 3' RACE reads were re-called with MiXCR into one record per CDR3 protein. The sample includes 35,000 to 50,000 distinct CDR3 sequences, approximately 7% seen only once; the top ten take approximately 1%. The treatment here: PENTA 11 planned treatment interruption arm or continuous ART arm. The CDR3 spans 17 residues. The V end was cut by 4 bases, the J end by 2 bases, with 19 bases between. The germline V gene has CDR1 KGHDR and CDR2 SFDVKD. This receptor was obtained from a pool of human donors with HIV. The V and J genes are TRBV24-1 and TRBJ1-2; D might be TRBD1 (5 bases). The starting material was CD45RA+ CD4+ T cells from PBMCs, pooled from several time points, obtained from a donor given antiretroviral therapy, either interrupted or continuous. Subset in this sample: naive CD4+ CD45RA+ CD45RO- T cells. The chain's CDR3 is CATSDPTLGQGNYGYTF. In nucleotides, the CDR3 is TGTGCCACCAGTGACCCCACACTCGGGCAGGGCAACTATGGCTACACCTTC.